This T cell receptor beta chain is from a study of T cell repertoires in cytomegalovirus infection. Study-level background: Signatures in public TCR beta sequences pointed to both CMV infection and matching HLA type. Study conclusions and caveats: Dominating the ex vivo response were TCR beta clonotypes that were CMV-specific and HLA-C-restricted. Cumulative public TCR beta family frequency identified carriers of CMV plus the relevant HLA.

CDR3 size: 13 residues. The V gene's germline CDR1 is MNHEY and CDR2 SMNVEV (reference sequence). Trimming took off 8 bases at V and 6 bases at J, with 16 bases between the two ends. Each CDR3 protein is one row after TCRdb ran MiXCR on the reads. The table has 510,000 or so distinct CDR3 sequences, 26% seen once. Notes on this clonotype: Its antigen is unidentified.

This receptor was identified in a human donor in good health (CMV status not recorded). Some clones in this sample may be carry-over from other donors' samples. The chain recombines TRBV27 with TRBJ1-1, with a tentative D call TRBD1 (5 bases). Sequenced: PBMCs. CDR3 protein: CASHPGGVAEAFF. The DNA of the CDR3 is TGTGCCAGCCACCCGGGGGGGGTCGCTGAAGCTTTCTTT.